One sample yielded the 19 T cell receptor beta chains listed below, sequenced in a study of CD8+CD57+ T cells in acquired aplastic anemia. Profiling of TCR beta VDJ combinations and CDR3 sequences used genomic DNA as template. MiXCR, run by TCRdb on the reads, gives a single entry per CDR3 protein. The profile shows roughly 160,000 distinct CDR3 sequences, around half of them singletons. In patients chosen for sequencing, flow cytometry had shown CD8+CD57+ cell expansion. The specimen was sorted CD4+, CD8+, or CD8+CD57+ T cells (not recorded which) from PBMCs. Receptor source: a human donor with aplastic anemia.

This clonotype was counted ten times or more. J is TRBJ1-6 and V is TRBV12-3 or TRBV12-4; 10 bases are shared with TRBD1. Unmatched junction bases numbered 13, after V lost 5 bases and J lost 0 bases. This CDR3 comprises 20 residues. The CDR3 DNA reads as TGTGCCAGCAGTCCACCTCCGGGACAGGGGTCAAGCTCCTATAATTCACCCCTCCACTTT. As protein: CASSPPPGQGSSSYNSPLHF.

The chain employs TRBV20-1 and TRBJ2-3; TRBD2 might be the D (6 bases). The CDR3 has 13 amino acids. Per the germline V gene, CDR1 is DFQATT and CDR2 is SNEGSKA (reference sequence). V lost 2 bases to trimming and J lost 2 bases, with 8 bases between them. The CDR3 here is CSARILATDTQYF. CDR3 DNA: TGCAGTGCTAGAATACTAGCCACAGATACGCAGTATTTT.

This clonotype has more than one count but fewer than ten. The chain's CDR3 is CAWSVPMGDQPQHF. For the CDR3, the DNA is TGTGCCTGGAGTGTACCGATGGGGGATCAGCCCCAGCATTTT. The chain is built from TRBV30 and TRBJ1-5; possible D gene TRBD1, 5 bases. The CDR3 totals 14 residues. The V gene lost 0 bases and the J gene lost 5 bases, with 11 bases spanning the gap. Looked up from germline, CDR1 is GTSNPN and CDR2 is SVGIG (reference sequence). The full variable domain, in which reference TRBV30 and TRBJ1-5 provide the parts outside the CDR3, is SQTIHQWPATLVQPVGSPLSLECTVEGTSNPNLYWYRQAAGRGLQLLFYSVGIGQISSEVPQNLSASRPQDRQFILSSKKLLLSDSGFYLCAWSVPMGDQPQHFGDGTRLSIL.

This clonotype was detected only a few times. The genes are TRBV7-9 and TRBJ1-5; D gene ambiguous. Looked up from germline, CDR1 is SEHNR and CDR2 is FQNEAQ (reference sequence). Trimming pared 0 bases from V and 2 bases from J, leaving 5 bases between. The CDR3 totals 14 residues. CDR3 bases: TGTGCCAGCAGCTTAGCGTTGGGCAATCAGCCCCAGCATTTT. Its translation: CASSLALGNQPQHF.

In its sample, this clonotype was seen many times. The chain combines TRBV19 with TRBJ2-1; TRBD2 is a possible D gene (5 bases). V was pared by 10 bases and J by 6 bases, with 16 bases between. This CDR3 is built from 13 residues. Germline V gene data show CDR1 as LNHDA and CDR2 as SQIVND (reference sequence). The chain's CDR3 is CATLRTWGNEQFF. Written as DNA, the CDR3 is TGTGCCACACTCCGGACTTGGGGCAATGAGCAGTTCTTC.

The sample holds a few counts of this clonotype. The chain combines TRBV5-1 with TRBJ1-2, with D possibly being TRBD1 (6 bases). Germline lookup yields CDR1 SGHRS and CDR2 YFSETQ. The CDR3 contains 16 residues. Deletions cut 3 bases from V and 3 bases from J, with 18 bases between. The CDR3: CASSSGDNYFDYGYTF. As DNA, the CDR3 is TGCGCCAGCAGCTCAGGGGATAATTATTTCGACTATGGCTACACCTTC.

Ten or more counts support this clonotype. The rearrangement links TRBV9 to TRBJ1-1; 8 bases line up with TRBD1. This CDR3 is 14 amino acids long. Germline CDR1 and CDR2: SGDLS and YYNGEE. With 2 bases clipped from V and 7 bases from J, the junction kept 7 bases outside the gene matches. The CDR3 loop is CASSVTGEAGEAFF. The CDR3 nucleotides are TGTGCCAGCAGCGTGACAGGGGAGGCCGGTGAAGCTTTCTTT. Variable domain in full (rest from reference TRBV9 and TRBJ1-1): DSGVTQTPKHLITATGQRVTLRCSPRSGDLSVYWYQQSLDQGLQFLIQYYNGEERAKGNILERFSAQQFPDLHSELNLSSLELGDSALYFCASSVTGEAGEAFFGQGTRLTVV.

The sample holds a few counts of this clonotype. The V and J genes are TRBV25-1 and TRBJ1-4; TRBD1 is a possible D gene (6 bases). With 2 bases removed from V and 3 bases from J, the gap between germline ends came to 16 bases. The CDR3 runs to 17 residues. Germline CDR1 is MGHDK and CDR2 is SYGVNS. The chain's CDR3 is CASSERRGADANEKLFF. In DNA, the CDR3 is TGTGCCAGCAGTGAAAGGCGGGGGGCTGACGCTAATGAAAAACTGTTTTTT.

The chain is built from TRBV15 and TRBJ1-1; no clear D. Trimming removed 5 bases from V and 5 bases from J, with 9 bases in between. This CDR3 spans 12 amino acids. Germline CDR1 reads LNHNV; CDR2 reads YYDKDF (reference sequence). DNA of the CDR3: TGTGCCACCAGCGCCCCCGGGACTGAAGCTTTCTTT. This encodes CATSAPGTEAFF. The whole variable domain, filled in from reference TRBV15 and TRBJ1-1, reads DAMVIQNPRYQVTQFGKPVTLSCSQTLNHNVMYWYQQKSSQAPKLLFHYYDKDFNNEADTPDNFQSRRPNTSFCFLDIRSPGLGDTAMYLCATSAPGTEAFFGQGTRLTVV.

This chain connects TRBV20-1 to TRBJ2-7; D perhaps matches TRBD1 (6 bases). The V gene lost 3 bases and the J gene lost 1 base, with 10 bases spanning the gap. This CDR3 spans 13 amino acids. Germline-derived CDR1 and CDR2 are DFQATT and SNEGSKA (reference sequence). The chain's CDR3 is CSAREQGSYEQYF. CDR3 nucleotides: TGCAGTGCTAGGGAGCAGGGGTCCTACGAGCAGTACTTC.

The rearrangement joins TRBV7-8 to TRBJ2-5, with TRBD2 matching over 10 bases. With 1 base clipped from V and 2 bases from J, the junction kept 10 bases outside the gene matches. From germline, CDR1 is SGHVS and CDR2 FQNEAQ. The CDR3 contains 18 residues. The DNA of the CDR3 is TGTGCCAGCAGCTTAGAGGCTAGCGGGAGCTACTATCAAGAGACCCAGTACTTC. Translating gives CASSLEASGSYYQETQYF.

This clonotype was recorded a few times. The V and J genes are TRBV10-3 and TRBJ1-1; 10 bases agree with TRBD1. CDR3 length equals 13 residues. V gave up 8 bases and J gave up 3 bases; unmatched junction bases: 3. Germline V gene sequence: CDR1 ENHRY, CDR2 SYGVKD. The CDR3 is CAISGTGDTEAFF. In nucleotides, the CDR3 is TGTGCCATCTCCGGGACAGGGGACACTGAAGCTTTCTTT.

The chain recombines TRBV12-3 or TRBV12-4 with TRBJ2-3, with TRBD1 identical over 9 bases. CDR3 size: 15 residues. V was pared by 5 bases and J by 1 base, with 4 bases of the junction left unmatched. The CDR3 reads CASSGWDRGTDTQYF. In DNA form, the CDR3 reads TGTGCCAGCAGTGGCTGGGACAGGGGCACAGATACGCAGTATTTT.

This clonotype was observed many times. The chain carries TRBV7-8 and TRBJ2-7; D is unclear. The V gene lost 2 bases and the J gene lost 0 bases, with 5 bases spanning the gap. The V gene's germline CDR1 is SGHVS and CDR2 FQNEAQ. This CDR3 is built from 13 residues. The CDR3 DNA is TGTGCCAGCAGCTTACTAGTCTCCTACGAGCAGTACTTC. It yields the protein CASSLLVSYEQYF.

In its sample, this clonotype was seen many times. The rearrangement links TRBV11-3 to TRBJ1-4, with D maybe TRBD1 (5 bases). CDR3 length equals 14 residues. V lost 4 bases, J lost 1 base, and 7 bases lay in between. The germline gives CDR1 SGHNT, CDR2 YENEEA. The CDR3 region is CASSSDRTNEKLFF. The CDR3 region has the DNA TGTGCCAGCAGCTCTGACAGAACTAATGAAAAACTGTTTTTT.

This clonotype has a handful of counts. This could be a read error, since a much larger clone is one nucleotide away. This rearrangement joins TRBV9 to TRBJ2-7; 13 positions agree with TRBD2. Germline values: CDR1 SGDLS, CDR2 YYNGEE. The CDR3 totals 18 residues. The CDR3 sequence is CVSSVGTSGEGLSYEQYF. CDR3 in DNA: TGTGTCAGCAGCGTAGGGACTAGCGGGGAGGGACTTTCCTACGAGCAGTACTTC.

This clonotype occurred once. At one of its ends the junction is not consistent with the germline gene, which may arise from a read error. The CDR3 bases are TGTGCCAGCAGCCCGGGACTAGCGGGAATCGAGCAGCACTTC. Its protein is CASSPGLAGIEQHF. The chain employs TRBV5-4 and TRBJ2-7; 13 bases are a match to TRBD2. This CDR3 is built from 14 residues. Germline V CDR1 and CDR2: SGHNT, YYREEE (reference sequence).

This clonotype was seen repeatedly, ten times or more. The V and J genes are TRBV30 and TRBJ1-6; possibly TRBD1 for D (5 bases). The CDR3 has 14 amino acids. V was clipped by 0 bases and J by 7 bases, with 10 bases between them. CDR1 GTSNPN and CDR2 SVGIG come from the germline V gene (reference sequence). CDR3 loop: CAWSVSRVNSPLHF. The CDR3, as DNA: TGTGCCTGGAGTGTATCCAGGGTGAATTCACCCCTCCACTTT.

The CDR3 is CSNSGGRFTEAFF. CDR3 DNA sequence: TGCAGCAACTCAGGGGGCAGGTTCACTGAAGCTTTCTTT. The V call is TRBV29-1, the J call TRBJ1-1; 8 bases are a match to TRBD1. The length of the CDR3 is 13 residues. CDR1 is SQVTM, CDR2 ANQGSEA, per germline. Trimming removed 8 bases from V and 4 bases from J; junction bases left unmatched: 9.